The 31 T cell receptor beta chains listed next were all sequenced from one sample in a study of OX40 agonist ivuxolimab in advanced cancers. Libraries were prepared by immunoSEQ multiplex PCR; TCRdb keeps only in-frame clonotypes and omits some of them. Of more than 45,000 clones detected, roughly 90% appear once; the ten largest clones hold 5.5% to 8.5%. Source: CD4+ or CD8+ T cells sorted from blood, taken in a trial of the OX40 agonist ivuxolimab. All receptors come from an adult with an advanced solid tumor such as melanoma, head and neck, liver or kidney cancer.

The chain carries TRBV7-9 and TRBJ2-3; D is ambiguous. V dropped 6 bases and J dropped 5 bases, with 15 bases sitting between them. CDR3 size: 14 residues. CDR1 is SEHNR and CDR2 is FQNEAQ in the germline V gene (reference sequence). CDR3 loop: CASSPRPGQDTQYF. CDR3 nucleotide sequence: TGTGCCAGCAGTCCCCGACCCGGCCAAGATACGCAGTATTTT. Full variable domain (remainder filled in from reference TRBV7-9 and TRBJ2-3): DTGVSQNPRHKITKRGQNVTFRCDPISEHNRLYWYRQTLGQGPEFLTYFQNEAQLEKSRLLSDRFSAERPKGSFSTLEIQRTEQGDSAMYLCASSPRPGQDTQYFGPGTRLTVL.

J is TRBJ2-5 and V is TRBV7-2; TRBD2 matches at 13 bases. Germline trimming cut 5 bases from V and 5 bases from J; bases unmatched to any gene: 8. The CDR3 runs 16 residues. Germline lookup yields CDR1 SGHTA and CDR2 FQGNSA. CDR3 amino acids: CASSPRTSGRFETQYF. CDR3 DNA sequence: TGTGCCAGCAGCCCAAGGACTAGCGGGAGATTTGAGACCCAGTACTTC.

The gene calls are TRBV23-1 and TRBJ1-6; D call uncertain. TRBV23-1 qualifies as an ORF whose function is uncertain. Trimming cost V 8 bases and J 0 bases, with 17 bases left between them. This CDR3 comprises 17 residues. This CDR3 reads CASGSLTRSSYNSPLHF. CDR3 sequence (DNA): TGCGCCAGCGGCTCATTGACTCGGAGCTCCTATAATTCACCCCTCCACTTT.

The chain joins TRBV14 to TRBJ2-7; 7 nucleotides agree with TRBD2. Germline CDR1 and CDR2: SGHDN and FVKESK. The CDR3 spans 15 residues. Trimming removed 1 base from V and 5 bases from J; junction bases left unmatched: 8. In nucleotides, the CDR3 is TGTGCCAGCAGCCAAGGGCGGGAGTGGCGAGACGAGCAGTACTTC. It encodes CASSQGREWRDEQYF.

The chain couples TRBV19 to TRBJ2-3; tentatively, D is TRBD2 (6 bases). Trimming took 8 bases from V and 3 from J, leaving 12 bases between them. Germline CDR1 LNHDA, CDR2 SQIVND (reference sequence). This CDR3 is 13 amino acids long. CDR3 DNA sequence: TGTGCCAGTGCCGGGCGGGATACAGATACGCAGTATTTT. It codes for CASAGRDTDTQYF.

The chain links TRBV11-2 to TRBJ2-2; D might be TRBD2 (5 bases). The CDR3 is made up of 15 amino acids. V lost 5 bases, J lost 1 base, and 11 bases lay in between. CDR1 and CDR2 from the germline V gene are SGHAT and FQNNGV. The DNA for the CDR3 is TGTGCCAGCAGCCCCAACGGACTGAACACCGGGGAGCTGTTTTTT. Translation: CASSPNGLNTGELFF.

This chain joins TRBV28 and TRBJ1-5, with D possibly matching TRBD1 (5 bases). Germline V gene lookup returns CDR1 MDHEN and CDR2 SYDVKM. CDR3 size: 15 residues. V lost 3 bases, J lost 6 bases, and 15 bases lay in between. CDR3 in DNA: TGTGCCAGCAGTTTCACCGCGGGGGGAGGTCAGCCCCAGCATTTT. Translated, it gives CASSFTAGGGQPQHF. The full variable domain, its missing parts supplied by reference TRBV28 and TRBJ1-5, is DVKVTQSSRYLVKRTGEKVFLECVQDMDHENMFWYRQDPGLGLRLIYFSYDVKMKEKGDIPEGYSVSREKKERFSLILESASTNQTSMYLCASSFTAGGGQPQHFGDGTRLSIL.

The genes are TRBV6-5 and TRBJ2-1, with D possibly being TRBD2 (7 bases). Germline V gene lookup returns CDR1 MNHEY and CDR2 SVGAGI. V shed 0 bases and J shed 6 bases, with 15 bases lying between them. The CDR3 sequence is 16 residues long. The CDR3 bases are TGTGCCAGCAGTTACTCTTTGGCGGGGGCAACCAATGAGCAGTTCTTC. It is translated as CASSYSLAGATNEQFF.

The chain joins TRBV11-2 to TRBJ2-3; D is unclear. This CDR3 is built from 13 residues. The germline V gene has CDR1 SGHAT and CDR2 FQNNGV. Trimming left V 1 base short and J 1 base short, with 3 bases between. Here the CDR3 DNA reads TGTGCCAGCAGCTTAGTACGCACAGATACGCAGTATTTT. It encodes CASSLVRTDTQYF.

The genes are TRBV6-1 and TRBJ1-2; D is possibly TRBD1 (6 bases). The germline V gene has CDR1 MNHNS and CDR2 SASEGT. The CDR3 contains 17 residues. Trimming shortened V by 2 bases and J by 0 bases, and 16 bases separated the two germline ends. The CDR3 loop reads CASSEIGGARPNYGYTF. CDR3 in DNA: TGTGCCAGCAGTGAAATTGGGGGGGCGAGACCTAACTATGGCTACACCTTC.

This chain uses TRBV9 with TRBJ2-7, with D perhaps matching TRBD1 (5 bases). CDR1 is SGDLS, CDR2 YYNGEE, per germline. Trimming removed 4 bases at V and 6 bases at J, with 11 bases between. This CDR3 has 12 amino acids. The CDR3 is CASSLLQGEQYF. CDR3 nucleotides: TGTGCCAGCAGCCTCCTCCAGGGCGAGCAGTACTTC.

The chain recombines TRBV6-5 with TRBJ2-7; unclear D gene. Germline V CDR1 and CDR2: MNHEY, SVGAGI. The CDR3 consists of 15 residues. V lost 5 bases, J lost 2 bases, and 16 bases lay in between. CDR3 bases: TGTGCCAGCAGTCCGTCGAGGCGGAACCCCTACGAGCAGTACTTC. Translated, it gives CASSPSRRNPYEQYF.

The chain links TRBV7-9 to TRBJ1-2, with unresolved D. Germline V gene lookup returns CDR1 SEHNR and CDR2 FQNEAQ (reference sequence). Trimming cost V 4 bases and J 6 bases, with 6 bases left between them. This CDR3 spans 11 amino acids. The CDR3 sequence is CASSWSDGYTF. The CDR3 DNA reads as TGTGCCAGCAGCTGGTCCGATGGCTACACCTTC.

The V gene is TRBV19, the J gene TRBJ2-2, with D possibly TRBD1 on 6 matching bases. This CDR3 is built from 13 residues. V shed 3 bases and J shed 11 bases, with 13 bases lying between them. Germline V gives CDR1 LNHDA, CDR2 SQIVND (reference sequence). The CDR3 here is CASSIQGRGELFF. Written as DNA, the CDR3 is TGTGCCAGTAGTATTCAGGGGCGAGGAGAGCTGTTTTTT.

This sequence joins TRBV10-2 and TRBJ1-5, with D perhaps TRBD1 (6 bases). V was clipped by 7 bases and J by 0 bases, with 13 bases between them. The CDR3 runs 15 residues. CDR1 and CDR2 from the germline V gene are WSHSY and SAAADI. This CDR3 reads CASTSGDYSNQPQHF. The CDR3 DNA is TGCGCCAGCACCTCAGGGGACTATAGCAATCAGCCCCAGCATTTT.

The chain joins TRBV5-4 to TRBJ2-7, with 8 bases that match TRBD2. V lost 4 bases to trimming and J lost 6 bases; unmatched junction nucleotides: 24. CDR1 and CDR2 (germline): SGHNT, YYREEE (reference sequence). This CDR3 has 19 residues. As DNA, the CDR3 is TGTGCCAGCAGCGAGCCGGGACACAGACCCTTTATTAGCGGGACCGAGCAGTACTTC. As protein: CASSEPGHRPFISGTEQYF.

The sample holds one count of this clone. The chain has TRBV19 and TRBJ2-1, with D possibly being TRBD2 (6 bases). From germline, CDR1 is LNHDA and CDR2 SQIVND (reference sequence). Trimming removed 9 bases at V and 9 bases at J, with 24 bases between. CDR3 length: 15 amino acids. In DNA form, the CDR3 reads TGTGCCAGCGCATGGGACGGGAGAAGTTGGGGTGAGCAGTTCTTC. Translating gives CASAWDGRSWGEQFF.

This clone was counted a few times. The chain is built from TRBV6-1 and TRBJ1-4; TRBD1 aligns across 8 bases. This CDR3 region has 15 residues. CDR1 and CDR2 (germline): MNHNS, SASEGT. The ends lost 8 bases at V and 4 bases at J; junction bases unmatched: 9. The CDR3 loop is CASSPRGLSNEKLFF. The CDR3, as DNA: TGTGCCAGCTCCCCCAGGGGGCTGAGTAATGAAAAACTGTTTTTT.

This sequence joins TRBV18 and TRBJ2-3; 8 nucleotides match TRBD2. CDR3 size: 17 residues. Losses at the gene ends were 1 base for V and 3 bases for J; bases not matched to a gene: 9. CDR1 is KGHSH, CDR2 LQKENI, per germline. CDR3 sequence reads: CASSPLAAGGGTDTQYF. The CDR3 DNA reads as TGTGCCAGCTCACCACTGGCTGCGGGAGGAGGGACAGATACGCAGTATTTT.

This clone has a single count. V is TRBV9 and J is TRBJ2-4; perhaps TRBD1 as D (5 bases). Germline V gives CDR1 SGDLS, CDR2 YYNGEE. The CDR3 spans 13 residues. Trimming removed 3 bases at V and 2 bases at J, with 6 bases between. Here the CDR3 DNA reads TGTGCCAGCAGCGAGGGGACCAAAAACATTCAGTACTTC. Amino acids: CASSEGTKNIQYF.

The CDR3 DNA reads TGTGCCAGCAGCGTCCTCCCCGGGGGGGCACAAGAGGCAGATACGCAGTATTTT. This sequence encodes CASSVLPGGAQEADTQYF. The chain couples TRBV9 to TRBJ2-3; 8 bases fit TRBD2. Germline V CDR1 and CDR2: SGDLS, YYNGEE. The CDR3 is 18 amino acids. V lost 2 bases and J lost 4; bases outside the gene matches: 15.

Notes on this clone: One end of the junction fails to match germline, which may point to a read error. For the CDR3, the DNA is TGTGCTAGCAGCTTAACTGGGGCGGTGCAAGGCCCCGGGGAGCTGTTTTTT. Translation: CASSLTGAVQGPGELFF. This chain connects TRBV7-7 to TRBJ2-2, with a tentative D call TRBD1 (5 bases). The germline V gene encodes CDR1 SSHAT and CDR2 FNYEAQ (reference sequence). The CDR3 loop spans 17 amino acids.

The J gene is TRBJ2-3, the V gene TRBV10-1; 8 positions agree with TRBD1. Losses at the gene ends were 8 bases for V and 1 base for J; bases not matched to a gene: 8. Germline lookup yields CDR1 WNHNN and CDR2 SYGVQD (reference sequence). The length of the CDR3 is 15 residues. As DNA, the CDR3 is TGCGCCAGCGCCGCAGGACAGGGTCGCACAGATACGCAGTATTTT. Translated, it gives CASAAGQGRTDTQYF.

A few counts support this clone. The chain has TRBV9 and TRBJ2-2; D uncertain. Germline CDR1 is SGDLS and CDR2 is YYNGEE. V shed 1 base and J shed 5 bases, with 12 bases lying between them. This CDR3 has 15 residues. The CDR3 spells CASSVSPVGTGELFF. CDR3 coding DNA: TGTGCCAGCAGCGTATCACCCGTAGGAACCGGGGAGCTGTTTTTT.

V is TRBV7-2 and J is TRBJ2-1; D unresolved. Germline assignment: CDR1 SGHTA and CDR2 FQGNSA. V was shortened by 1 base and J by 0 bases, with 7 bases between the two germline ends. The CDR3 is 15 residues long. DNA for the CDR3: TGTGCCAGCAGCTTAGGCGGATTCTCCTACAATGAGCAGTTCTTC. It codes for CASSLGGFSYNEQFF.

This clone was picked up a small number of times. The rearrangement joins TRBV29-1 to TRBJ2-7, with D maybe TRBD1 (6 bases). Germline CDR1 reads SQVTM; CDR2 reads ANQGSEA. This CDR3 contains 13 residues. Trimming left V 6 bases short and J 4 bases short, with 16 bases between. CDR3 sequence reads: CSVQGLSSYEQYF. CDR3 nucleotide sequence: TGCAGCGTACAGGGTTTATCCTCTTACGAGCAGTACTTC.

The V and J genes are TRBV2 and TRBJ2-5, with 7 bases lining up with TRBD1. The ends lost 9 bases at V and 9 bases at J; junction bases unmatched: 16. This CDR3 contains 14 residues. Germline CDR1 and CDR2: SNHLY and FYNNEI. The CDR3 DNA reads as TGTGCCAGGGGGGCCGGGACAGACCTTGGTGCCCAGTACTTC. It translates to CARGAGTDLGAQYF.

The CDR3 DNA is TGTGCCAGCAACCCAAGCGGCGGCCGAGGGGCTTTCTTT. Amino acids: CASNPSGGRGAFF. This chain links TRBV6-1 with TRBJ1-1; D ambiguous. Per the germline V gene, CDR1 is MNHNS and CDR2 is SASEGT. V lost 7 bases to trimming and J lost 11 bases, with 20 bases between them. This CDR3 spans 13 amino acids.

The rearrangement joins TRBV2 to TRBJ2-3; 7 bases match TRBD1. CDR1 and CDR2 (germline): SNHLY, FYNNEI. There are 14 residues in the CDR3. V dropped 5 bases and J dropped 1; count of bases not matched to a gene: 3. The CDR3 is CASSSQGGTDTQYF. The CDR3 DNA is TGTGCCAGCAGTTCGCAGGGGGGCACAGATACGCAGTATTTT.

The rearrangement joins TRBV19 to TRBJ1-1; possibly TRBD1 for D (5 bases). The CDR3 spans 14 residues. Germline V gene lookup returns CDR1 LNHDA and CDR2 SQIVND (reference sequence). V was clipped by 5 bases and J by 1 base, with 11 bases between them. The CDR3 loop reads CASSPQGQNTEAFF. The CDR3 DNA follows: TGTGCCAGTAGTCCGCAAGGACAGAACACTGAAGCTTTCTTT.

V and J are TRBV19 and TRBJ2-4; no definite D call. The CDR3 runs 13 residues. V was trimmed by 10 bases and J by 1 base, leaving 11 bases between them. In germline, CDR1 is LNHDA, CDR2 SQIVND (reference sequence). The CDR3 DNA is TGTGCCACGTCAATTACCGCCAAAAACATTCAGTACTTC. The encoded protein is CATSITAKNIQYF.